Detailed here is one TCR beta chain. This receptor's antigen is unknown. There are no base qualities to consult, and no much larger clone falls within one base. Each donor gave one peripheral blood draw, averaging roughly 0.11 L, which was collected into heparinised tubes. Using a panel that included CD45RO, CCR7, CD25, CD127, CD95 and CD27, naive, central memory, regulatory and stem cell-like memory CD4+ T cells were sorted on a BD FACSAria II. A purity above 95% was achieved for all sorted populations. PBMCs were separated immediately by Lymphoprep density gradient centrifugation and were stained directly, without being cultured. To minimize batch effects, samples were stained and sorted in pairs, one healthy donor with one patient per experiment. V and J are trimmed by 2 bases and 3 bases, and the gene matches miss 2 bases of the junction. The CDR3 runs 13 residues from the cysteine to the phenylalanine. Only the CDR3 DNA stays, 39 bases, in frame from base 1. The germline V gene yields SGDLS for CDR1 and YYNGEE for CDR2.

The entry originates in a study of beta chain features in type 1 diabetes (dated by TCRdb to the late 2010s). The study in broad terms: No differences in mean age, gender distribution, total cell number or subset yield were found between patients and healthy donors. A total of 100 million to 140 million sorted cells were examined across all samples, and the number of cells per subset was strongly correlated with RNA yield. In the study, recently diagnosed type 1 diabetes patients and matched healthy donors were compared on the TCRB repertoires of their sorted circulating CD4+ T cell subsets. Whereas all 30 or so donors provided naive and central memory subsets, regulatory and stem cell-like memory subsets were isolated from just 8 patients and about 8 healthy donors.

The entire amount of isolated RNA was reverse transcribed using the High Capacity cDNA Reverse Transcription Kit, so the sequenced TCRB transcripts were expressed ones. Deep immunoSEQ sequencing was applied to naive, central memory and regulatory T cell samples, giving an average of about 3.7 million total reads per sample. Sorted cells were lysed in RLT buffer, and RNA was extracted using DNase-treated RNeasy Micro or Mini kits according to cell number. To prevent cross-contamination, each cell subset was processed individually, whereas patient and healthy donor samples were processed jointly. The immunoSEQ multiplex PCR was used to amplify TCRB sequences from cDNA, generating 87-bp fragments that spanned the CDR3 region. Amplicons were sequenced on the Illumina HiSeq platform. The authors' analysis ran thus. PCR bias was computationally corrected using synthetic template baselines, reads within Hamming distance 2 were collapsed, and singletons that could not be merged were discarded. Reads were aligned to IMGT to assign V, D and J genes, CDR3 length, and insertions or deletions at six rearrangement sites. Within each subset, clonotype counts were normalized to the number of sorted cells before true diversity and Gini coefficients were calculated with the tcR R package. The overlap coefficient, calculated on TCRB nucleotide sequences, was used to measure repertoire sharing. Out-of-frame TCRB sequences from naive cells were analyzed to stand in for the pre-selection repertoire. TCRdb provides this immuneACCESS table in a form limited to in-frame rearrangements. Some clones are lacking; in checked studies, under half of them reflect an unresolved V gene, and why the rest are absent is not known. The V and J calls and clone size were taken over from that table, and D and trimming were inferred from the DNA. This sample holds 400,000 to 500,000 clones; approximately 15% were observed only once. 0.035% to 0.045% of the sample belongs to the ten largest clones.

The paper's findings and limits, for the study overall: Because cDNA was sequenced instead of genomic DNA, activated cells with high expression could be over-represented, although the groups did not differ in activation or CD3 levels. Shorter templates might have been favored by PCR, but patient and control samples were amplified and corrected together, so both groups would have been affected equally by any skew. The naive, central memory and regulatory TCRB repertoires appeared to resemble one another more closely among patients than among healthy donors. At VDJ recombination sites, patients with type 1 diabetes made fewer insertions and deleted more nucleotides, a pattern implying thymic rearrangement abnormalities. Because the HLA sub-analyses included only small numbers of individuals, any influence of HLA type on TCRB rearrangement was left unresolved. In all four CD4+ subsets, TCRB CDR3 length was moderately but significantly shorter in type 1 diabetes patients.

Here the chain combines TRBV9 and TRBJ2-7, with 7 bases aligning to TRBD2. The sequenced sample was naive CD4+ T cells from blood. Reading the label with the study, this specimen's cell subset or site is: true naive CD4+ T cells. This receptor was obtained from a man younger than 45 in good health. The bases read TGTGCCAGCAGCGTCCGGGACTACTACGAGCAGTACTTC. Its protein is CASSVRDYYEQYF.